This T cell receptor beta chain was sequenced in a study of molecular identifiers for immune sequencing clone quantification. General study results and limits: Clones above 20 RNA copies held over 97% of effector molecules, under 1% in naive cells.

Naive CD8 T cells underwent sorting with the CD8+CD4-CCR7+CD45RA+ definition. There are 14 residues in the CDR3. V was pared by 5 bases and J by 1 base, with 11 bases between. Looked up from germline, CDR1 is SEHNR and CDR2 is FQNEAQ (reference sequence). MiXCR, run by TCRdb on the PCR reads, gives a single entry per CDR3 protein. The sample shows tens of thousands of distinct CDR3 sequences, around a sixth of them seen only once. The sample holds a few counts of this clonotype. Its target is unknown. The sample comprised naive CD8+ T cells from blood, with Jurkat cell RNA spiked in. This sample's subset: FACS-sorted CD8+CD4-CCR7+CD45RA+ naive T cells. The gene calls are TRBV7-9 and TRBJ1-2, with TRBD1 as a possible D gene (5 bases). The clonotype comes from a human donor in good health. Some libraries in this study had Jurkat cell RNA spiked in. CDR3 DNA: TGTGCCAGCAGCCCCGGGACCCATAACTATGGCTACACCTTC. This codes for CASSPGTHNYGYTF.